A single sample gave rise to the 20 T cell receptor beta chains below, sequenced in a study of T cells expressing NK-cell markers. TCRdb reprocessed the 5' RACE reads, keeping one entry per CDR3 protein, no DNA. The sample totals 150,000 or so distinct CDR3 sequences. What was sequenced was blood T cells: a sorted CD56 or NKG2C T cell subset, CD4+ or CD8+ T cells, or bulk PBMC T cells (not recorded which). All receptors derive from a woman aged 18 to 75 in good health.

The rearrangement uses TRBV29-1 and TRBJ2-5; the TRBD2 assignment by TCRdb is unverifiable without DNA. Looked up from germline, CDR1 is SQVTM and CDR2 is ANQGSEA. The CDR3 length is 17 residues. CDR3 amino acids: CSVEWSLGSGGSGTQYF.

The rearrangement links TRBV4-1 to TRBJ2-4; TCRdb's D call of TRBD2 is untestable without DNA. Germline values: CDR1 MGHRA, CDR2 YSYEKL. The CDR3 loop spans 17 amino acids. The CDR3 reads CASSQPGSGTEKNIQYF.

CDR3 protein: CATRPQGSYEQYF. This chain connects TRBV15 to TRBJ2-7; TCRdb designates TRBD1, a call that cannot be tested without DNA. The CDR3 covers 13 residues. Germline CDR1 and CDR2: LNHNV and YYDKDF (reference sequence).

The rearrangement joins TRBV20-1 to TRBJ2-1; TCRdb's D gene call, TRBD2, goes unchecked for lack of DNA. Germline-derived CDR1 and CDR2 are DFQATT and SNEGSKA (reference sequence). This CDR3 contains 15 residues. This CDR3 reads CSPNLAGGKYNEQFF.

This rearrangement joins TRBV18 to TRBJ2-7. Germline V lookup: CDR1 KGHSH, CDR2 LQKENI. There are 12 residues in the CDR3. The CDR3 here is CASSPRPEEQYF.

The J gene is TRBJ2-3, the V gene TRBV24-1; the TCRdb call, TRBD1, lacks DNA for checking. The CDR3 runs 15 residues. Germline V CDR1 and CDR2: KGHDR, SFDVKD. The CDR3 here is CATSSTGGGTDTQYF.

The chain links TRBV5-1 to TRBJ1-2; TCRdb returns TRBD1, unconfirmable since there is no DNA. Germline V gene data show CDR1 as SGHRS and CDR2 as YFSETQ. The length of the CDR3 is 15 residues. This CDR3 reads CASSLRQQGAGGYTF.

The rearrangement uses TRBV18 and TRBJ2-7; the D gene TCRdb calls, TRBD1, cannot be checked with no DNA. Germline assignment: CDR1 KGHSH and CDR2 LQKENI. The CDR3 is 14 amino acids. CDR3 loop: CASSLGQPESEQYF.

This rearrangement joins TRBV5-5 to TRBJ2-2; the D call of TRBD2 rests on TCRdb alone, since no DNA is present to check it. CDR3 length equals 15 residues. CDR1 and CDR2 from the germline V gene are SGHKS and YYEKEE (reference sequence). The CDR3 reads CASRVSGSWTGELFF.

This rearrangement joins TRBV20-1 to TRBJ2-7; TCRdb outputs TRBD2, but without DNA this stays unchecked. This CDR3 is built from 14 residues. Per germline, CDR1 DFQATT and CDR2 SNEGSKA (reference sequence). The chain's CDR3 is CSARGGGPIYEQYF.

The chain carries TRBV5-1 and TRBJ2-2; checking the TCRdb D call of TRBD2 is not possible without DNA. Germline V gene sequence: CDR1 SGHRS, CDR2 YFSETQ. The CDR3 spans 15 residues. This CDR3 is CASSSKAGESGELFF.

The V call is TRBV20-1, the J call TRBJ2-3. The CDR3 sequence is 12 residues long. Germline CDR1 is DFQATT and CDR2 is SNEGSKA (reference sequence). The CDR3 here is CSARASTDTQYF.

The V call is TRBV12-3 or TRBV12-4, the J call TRBJ1-2. The CDR3 has 15 residues. The CDR3 loop is CASSPTVKANYGYTF.

This rearrangement joins TRBV7-2 to TRBJ2-7; TCRdb reports TRBD1, a call that lacks DNA to check it against. The germline gives CDR1 SGHTA, CDR2 FQGNSA. The CDR3 spans 15 residues. The CDR3 sequence: CASSPGLAISYEQYF.

The chain employs TRBV7-7 and TRBJ2-1; TCRdb's D call of TRBD2 is untestable without DNA. Per the germline V gene, CDR1 is SSHAT and CDR2 is FNYEAQ (reference sequence). The CDR3 length is 16 residues. The CDR3 reads CASSLGAQRGLGEQFF.

The rearrangement uses TRBV7-2 and TRBJ2-1; TCRdb calls TRBD2, which cannot be checked without DNA. CDR1 is SGHTA, CDR2 FQGNSA, per germline. The CDR3 runs to 13 residues. The CDR3 region is CASSLEAEGEQFF.

This chain connects TRBV12-3 or TRBV12-4 to TRBJ2-5; TCRdb's assignment of TRBD1 cannot be checked, as there is no DNA. The CDR3 runs to 15 residues. The CDR3 sequence is CASSFWTGGKETQYF.

The rearrangement joins TRBV10-3 to TRBJ1-2; TCRdb picks TRBD1, but there is no DNA to check that call. Germline-derived CDR1 and CDR2 are ENHRY and SYGVKD. The CDR3 contains 15 residues. CDR3 protein: CAISESTGEGYGYTF.

The chain couples TRBV10-3 to TRBJ2-2; TCRdb's D call, TRBD1, is unchecked because there is no DNA. The CDR3 loop spans 17 amino acids. Germline CDR1 is ENHRY and CDR2 is SYGVKD. CDR3 amino acids: CAISEIARDTNTGELFF.

The rearrangement uses TRBV5-1 and TRBJ2-1; lacking DNA, the TRBD2 call made by TCRdb goes unchecked. Looked up from germline, CDR1 is SGHRS and CDR2 is YFSETQ. This CDR3 contains 16 residues. This CDR3 is CASRGLAGRSHNEQFF.